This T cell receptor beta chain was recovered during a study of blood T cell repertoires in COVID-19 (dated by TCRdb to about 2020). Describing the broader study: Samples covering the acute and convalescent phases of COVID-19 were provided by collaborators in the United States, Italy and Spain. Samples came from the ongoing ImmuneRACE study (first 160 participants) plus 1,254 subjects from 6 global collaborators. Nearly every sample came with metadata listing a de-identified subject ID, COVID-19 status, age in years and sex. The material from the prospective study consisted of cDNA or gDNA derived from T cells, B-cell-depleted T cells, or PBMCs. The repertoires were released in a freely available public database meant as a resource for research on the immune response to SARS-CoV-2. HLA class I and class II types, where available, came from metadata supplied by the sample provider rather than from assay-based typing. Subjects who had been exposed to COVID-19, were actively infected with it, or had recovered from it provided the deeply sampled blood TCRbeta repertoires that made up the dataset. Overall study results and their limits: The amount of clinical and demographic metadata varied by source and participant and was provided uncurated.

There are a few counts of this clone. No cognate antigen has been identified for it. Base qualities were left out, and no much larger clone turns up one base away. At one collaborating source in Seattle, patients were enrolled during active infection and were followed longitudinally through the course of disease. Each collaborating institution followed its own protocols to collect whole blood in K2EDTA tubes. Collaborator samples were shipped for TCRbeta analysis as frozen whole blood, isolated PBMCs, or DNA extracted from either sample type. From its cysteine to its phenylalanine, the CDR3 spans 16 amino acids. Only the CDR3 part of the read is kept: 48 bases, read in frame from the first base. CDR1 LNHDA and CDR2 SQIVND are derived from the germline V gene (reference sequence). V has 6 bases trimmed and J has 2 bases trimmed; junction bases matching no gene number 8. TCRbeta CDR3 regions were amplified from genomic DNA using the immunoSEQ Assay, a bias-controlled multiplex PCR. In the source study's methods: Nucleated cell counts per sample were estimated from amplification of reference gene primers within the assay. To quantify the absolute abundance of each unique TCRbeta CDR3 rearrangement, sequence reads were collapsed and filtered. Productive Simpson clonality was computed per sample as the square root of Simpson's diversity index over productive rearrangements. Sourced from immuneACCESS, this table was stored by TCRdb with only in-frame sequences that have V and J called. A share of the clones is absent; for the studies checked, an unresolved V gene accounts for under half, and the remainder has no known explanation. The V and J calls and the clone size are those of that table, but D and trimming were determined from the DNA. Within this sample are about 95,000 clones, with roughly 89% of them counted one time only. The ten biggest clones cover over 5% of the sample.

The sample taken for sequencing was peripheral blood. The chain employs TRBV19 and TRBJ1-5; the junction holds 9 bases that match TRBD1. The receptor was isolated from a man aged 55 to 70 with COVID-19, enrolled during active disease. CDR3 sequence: CASRTGGSVGNQPQHF. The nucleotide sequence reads TGTGCCAGTAGGACAGGGGGGAGCGTGGGCAATCAGCCCCAGCATTTT.